These 7 T cell receptor beta chains came from one sample sequenced in a study of blood T cell repertoires in COVID-19 (dated by TCRdb to 2018 to 2021). Library generation was performed with the immunoSEQ multiplex PCR assay. TCRdb holds this immuneACCESS table with in-frame rearrangements only. Some clones are missing; in checked studies, unresolved V genes explain under half, and the rest has no known cause. The sample includes 200,000 to 250,000 clones, with 80% to 85% observed a single time. The ten top clones hold nearly 20% of the sample. Sequencing was carried out using peripheral blood. The origin of the receptors is a man aged 25-45 years with active or convalescent COVID-19.

V gene TRBV28 combines with J gene TRBJ1-2; TRBD1 matches 10 bases. This CDR3 is 14 amino acids long. With V trimmed by 6 bases and J by 5 bases, 6 bases remained unmatched. Germline-derived CDR1 and CDR2 are MDHEN and SYDVKM. CDR3 nucleotides: TGTGCCAGCAGGGAGACAGGGGGCGAATATGGCTACACCTTC. Translating gives CASRETGGEYGYTF.

The rearrangement joins TRBV2 to TRBJ1-2; 9 bases agree with TRBD1. CDR1 is SNHLY and CDR2 is FYNNEI in the germline V gene. The V and J ends lost 4 bases and 4 bases, in that order; junction bases with no gene match: 10. CDR3 length: 16 residues. CDR3 residues: CASSAGGADRGYGYTF. The DNA of the CDR3 is TGTGCCAGCAGTGCGGGTGGGGCGGACAGGGGCTATGGCTACACCTTC.

Concerning this clone itself: The sample carries other DNA sequences with the same CDR3. The chain joins TRBV5-1 to TRBJ2-3; D ambiguous. Trimming took off 1 base at V and 5 bases at J, with 5 bases between the two ends. CDR1 and CDR2 (germline): SGHRS, YFSETQ. There are 12 residues in the CDR3. The CDR3: CASSLRGDTQYF. In nucleotides, the CDR3 is TGCGCCAGCAGCTTGAGAGGAGATACGCAGTATTTT.

This clone was seen a few times. V gene TRBV14 combines with J gene TRBJ2-7; D is unresolved. Germline CDR1 reads SGHDN; CDR2 reads FVKESK. Trimming removed 0 bases at V and 3 bases at J, with 12 bases between. The CDR3 runs 15 residues. CDR3 sequence: CASSQEVGRFYEQYF. The CDR3 coding sequence is TGTGCCAGCAGCCAAGAAGTGGGCAGATTCTACGAGCAGTACTTC.

This chain uses TRBV15 with TRBJ1-3, with D uncertain. This CDR3 region has 14 residues. In germline, CDR1 is LNHNV, CDR2 YYDKDF (reference sequence). V was shortened by 8 bases and J by 0 bases, with 11 bases between the two germline ends. The CDR3 reads CATSGTASGNTIYF. CDR3 bases: TGTGCCACCTCAGGTACCGCCTCTGGAAACACCATATATTTT.

CDR3 coding DNA: TGTGCCATCAGTGACCAACGACTAGGCGGGGGGACCGGGGAGCTGTTTTTT. Translating it yields CAISDQRLGGGTGELFF. This rearrangement joins TRBV10-3 to TRBJ2-2, with 8 positions matching TRBD2. Trimming cost V 3 bases and J 5 bases; bases outside gene matches: 11. The germline V gene encodes CDR1 ENHRY and CDR2 SYGVKD. This CDR3 region has 17 residues.

The gene calls are TRBV5-5 and TRBJ1-2, with D possibly TRBD1 on 6 matching bases. Trimming stripped 3 bases from V and 2 bases from J, with 11 bases between. The germline V gene has CDR1 SGHKS and CDR2 YYEKEE (reference sequence). This CDR3 region has 14 residues. CDR3 residues: CASSSWGRNYGYTF. In DNA form, the CDR3 reads TGTGCCAGCAGCTCGTGGGGGCGAAACTATGGCTACACCTTC.